The T cell receptor beta chain described here comes from a study of cytomegalovirus exposure and HLA in healthy donors (dated by TCRdb to 2016 to 2017). Notes on the research overall: In an earlier analysis of roughly 500 of the donors, 250 to 300 Gb of sequence data and 117 million unique TCR beta sequences from approximately 180 million T cells were reported. An early release that covered some 640 HLA-typed donors contained about 300 gigabases of sequencing data and 75 million to 100 million unique TCR sequences. The genetic ancestry cluster associated with self-reported Caucasian donors included roughly 84% of the 350 to 500 genotyped donors. The study aimed to test whether cataloging public T cell receptors could reveal signatures of past pathogen exposure. Using immunosequencing, the study profiled T cell repertoires from 500 to 800 subjects and related those repertoires to cytomegalovirus serostatus. Along with the roughly 710-subject first cohort, a separate validation cohort of some 130 different subjects was used. To predict cytomegalovirus infection status, the study brought together high-throughput TCR immunosequencing, statistical association of individual TCRs with disease status, and machine learning. In a later analysis, previously published TCR beta repertoires from about 640 donors were re-analyzed and high-resolution HLA genotyping was added so that TCR occurrence patterns could be studied. The later analysis used no new phenotypic data to find candidate immune exposures, relying instead on TCR beta sequences and their occurrence across donors. In an earlier analysis of a few hundred of the donors, high-throughput TCR beta sequencing was used to judge whether each TCR beta V gene segment behaved as functional or pseudogenic. Donor age, sex, ethnicity and CMV serostatus were collected together with the repertoire data. Genome-wide SNP genotypes for about three fifths of the roughly 670 donors were used in a later genetic analysis, which treated that subset as a discovery cohort. All discovery cohort repertoires had been generated using a single sequencing platform. Both class I and class II loci were covered by HLA typing, at four-digit resolution. The number of typed donors differed by locus: roughly 629-640 for A, B, C, DRB1 and DQB1; 500 to 550 for DQA1; approximately 600 for DPA1; and some 470 for DPB1. Roughly 5 DR-DQ haplotypes were handled as single units for association and clustering, since linkage in the cohort was strong. On average, 235,054 unique TCR beta nucleotide sequences were sequenced per donor among 398 genotyped donors of the cohort, with approximately 18% of those sequences being non-productive.

Paper-wide results and their limitations: Some IMGT-functional V segments, including TRBV6-2 and TRBV6-3, could not be distinguished by the 87-base-pair reads and were therefore excluded. According to a later genetic analysis, donors in an Asian-associated ancestry cluster had fewer N-insertions in productive TCRs than the approximately 630-donor mean. A later analysis found that TCR association rates varied across HLA loci, with DRB1 alleles showing the most associated TCRs and HLA-C alleles the fewest. At a false discovery rate of 0.05, a later analysis linked roughly 17,000 TCR beta sequences to specific HLA alleles. Because counts were too low, about 15 rarely observed V segments, including chromosome 9 orphons, were left out of the earlier analysis of a few hundred of the donors. An association between a missense DCLRE1C variant and V-gene and J-gene trimming of TCR beta chains was found in a later genetic analysis and replicated in an independent cohort. According to the authors, the approach could potentially be generalized to other disease states and immunological phenotypes. CMV serostatus was the only immune exposure information available for the cohort. In vitro tests confirmed that three of the cytomegalovirus-associated TCR beta chains recognize cytomegalovirus antigens. Only TCR beta chains were sequenced in this cohort, and the absence of alpha or paired-chain data limited detectable features. Broadly in line with IMGT annotations, most TCR beta V segments showed up in productive rearrangements about 87% or about 30% of the time in an earlier analysis of several hundred of the donors. Compared with equally common non-associated chains, HLA-associated TCR beta chains in a later analysis were more clonally expanded and had lower generation probabilities. When HLA alleles, especially DR and DQ, strongly co-occurred, attributing TCR associations to individual alleles was difficult. The classifier was reported to diagnose cytomegalovirus status with high specificity and sensitivity in both the original cohort and the validation cohort. According to a later analysis, parvovirus B19, influenza, CMV and Epstein-Barr virus appeared linked to several top co-occurrence clusters. A further reported finding was that TCR beta sequences accurately predicted the HLA-A and HLA-B alleles for most subjects in the first cohort. The sequencing pipeline was judged likely to have produced a cluster of highly shared sequence variants as a technical artifact. HLA typing was unavailable for some donors at each locus, so association tests used only the typed subset. A total of around 150 TCR beta chains were listed by the study as associated with cytomegalovirus. Most TCR sequences were seen in very few donors, while some public TCRs were found in many individuals. A later analysis found that most CMV-associated TCR beta chains appeared HLA-restricted, with HLA associations seemingly driven largely by CMV exposure. Roughly uniform sequencing depth across donors was assumed in presence/absence analyses, although this assumption may not hold. Correlated functional status among segregating V segments might be attributable to linkage disequilibrium, but an unknown experimental factor could not be ruled out.

Regarding this clone: Its recognized antigen is unknown. No base quality information exists; no much larger clone differs at one position.

The cohort was made up of roughly 670 healthy bone marrow donors. At the time of sampling, all cohort members were nominally healthy, though unrecorded immune exposures were likely present. The donor was CMV seronegative and was included in the group of a few hundred seronegative cohort members. Every donor gave a peripheral blood sample, and the peripheral blood mononuclear cells from that sample were used for TCR beta sequencing. The Qiagen DNeasy Blood Extraction Kit was used to extract genomic DNA from the blood cell samples. Libraries were made using the immunoSEQ multiplex PCR assay. A mixture of 60 forward primers for TCR Vbeta segments and 13 reverse primers for TCR Jbeta segments was used in the multiplex PCR. Amplification of the CDR3 region of rearranged TCR beta genes was performed with a multiplex PCR assay on genomic DNA. The Illumina HiSeq System was used to sequence the amplified TCR beta libraries as 87-base-pair reads. The paper's processing steps were these. A later analysis tallied 70 million to 100 million unique TCR beta chains across the approximately 670 repertoires, and around 12 million of those chains were shared by two or more donors. Raw reads were error-corrected and collapsed into unique sequences by a nearest-neighbor algorithm in which closely related sequences were merged to remove PCR and sequencing errors. To assign V, D and J gene segments, CDR3 sequences were aligned to IMGT reference sequences. For a sequence to be retained, a match of at least six nucleotides was required to both a V gene segment and a J gene segment. Rearrangements were classified as productive when the CDR3 lacked stop codons and remained in frame with V and J, and all other rearrangements were classified as non-productive. Following IMGT convention, CDR3 was defined as the stretch from the second conserved V-encoded cysteine up to the conserved J-encoded phenylalanine. The earlier analysis of about 590 of the donors excluded sequences that lacked an unambiguous match to a single V gene segment. In an earlier analysis of approximately 560 of the donors, a V segment was called functional when productive rearrangements were above 56.7%, and segregating when the standard deviation between donors exceeded 5%. A statistical classification framework was developed to diagnose cytomegalovirus status using the catalog of TCR beta chain sequences. V and J gene assignment, in a later analysis, came from comparing TCR nucleotide sequences with IMGT/GENE-DB human TR gene sequences. In a later analysis, CDR3 sequences and most-parsimonious VDJ recombination scenarios were assigned using the TCRdist pipeline. In a later analysis, every TCR beta chain was defined by the combination of its CDR3 amino acid sequence and its V-gene family, and reads without a unique V-gene family were dropped. In a later analysis, several hundred highly shared, low-generation-probability nucleotide sequences were removed to address suspected cross-contamination and a sequencing artifact. In a later analysis, a clonal expansion index for each public chain was calculated from normalized within-repertoire ranks of inferred template counts. Generation probabilities in a later analysis came from a VDJ recombination model fitted to out-of-frame rearrangements, and those results were checked against IGoR. A later analysis scored TCR-TCR, TCR-HLA and TCR-CMV co-occurrence with hypergeometric tests, applying a repertoire-size bias correction to TCR pairs. In a later analysis, false discovery rates were estimated by permuting HLA or CMV assignments 20 times. A later analysis grouped co-occurring TCRs with DBSCAN, adding TCRdist sequence similarity when clustering within HLA-allele-positive subsets. Repertoires with fewer than 30,000 or more than 120,000 public chains, plus five repertoires with anomalous nucleotide sharing, were excluded from co-occurrence clustering. The table comes from immuneACCESS by way of TCRdb, which keeps in-frame sequences with V and J called. Part of the clones is missing from these tables; in studies checked, under half for an unresolved V gene and the rest for unknown reasons. V, J and clone size derive from that table, while D and trimming were established from the DNA sequence. The sample profile shows tens of thousands of clones; roughly 86% of them were found once. The ten largest clones take up under 2.5% of the sample.

Sequences GTSNPN (CDR1) and SVGIG (CDR2) are obtained from the germline V gene (reference sequence). V is clipped by 1 base and J by 0 bases, and the sequence between their germline boundaries is 10 bases long. The CDR3 starts with the cysteine, ends with the phenylalanine, and has 15 residues. CDR3 DNA only is kept here, 45 bases in frame from base 1. Recombination connected TRBV30 to TRBJ1-3, with TRBD1 as a weak D call on 5 bases. The sequenced sample was PBMCs. This TCR was sampled from a man between 18 and 35 years old in good health and CMV-seronegative. CDR3 region: CAWSATASSGNTIYF. The DNA reads as follows: TGTGCCTGGAGTGCGACAGCGAGCTCTGGAAACACCATATATTTT. With the portions outside the CDR3 filled from the reference TRBV30 and TRBJ1-3 genes, the complete variable region becomes SQTIHQWPATLVQPVGSPLSLECTVEGTSNPNLYWYRQAAGRGLQLLFYSVGIGQISSEVPQNLSASRPQDRQFILSSKKLLLSDSGFYLCAWSATASSGNTIYFGEGSWLTVV.